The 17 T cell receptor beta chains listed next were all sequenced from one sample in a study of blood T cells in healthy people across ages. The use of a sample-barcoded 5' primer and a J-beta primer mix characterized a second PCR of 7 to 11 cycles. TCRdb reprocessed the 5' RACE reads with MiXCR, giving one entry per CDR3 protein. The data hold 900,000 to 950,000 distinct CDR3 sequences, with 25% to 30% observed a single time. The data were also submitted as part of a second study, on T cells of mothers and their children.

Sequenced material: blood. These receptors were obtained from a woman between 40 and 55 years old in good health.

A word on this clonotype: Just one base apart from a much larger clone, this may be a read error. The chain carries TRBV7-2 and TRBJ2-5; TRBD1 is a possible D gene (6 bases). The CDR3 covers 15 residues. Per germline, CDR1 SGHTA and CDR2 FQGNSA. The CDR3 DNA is TGTGCCGGCAGCTTAGAGAGGAGCAGGGGAGAGACCCAGTACTTC. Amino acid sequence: CAGSLERSRGETQYF. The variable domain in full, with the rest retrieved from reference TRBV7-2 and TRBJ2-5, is GAGVSQSPSNKVTEKGKDVELRCDPISGHTALYWYRQSLGQGLEFLIYFQGNSAPDKSGLPSDRFSAERTGGSVSTLTIQRTQQEDSAVYLCAGSLERSRGETQYFGPGTRLLVL.

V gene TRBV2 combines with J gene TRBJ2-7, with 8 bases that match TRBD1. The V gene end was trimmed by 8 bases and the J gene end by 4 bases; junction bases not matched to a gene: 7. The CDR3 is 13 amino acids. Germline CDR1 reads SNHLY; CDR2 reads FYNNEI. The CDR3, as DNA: TGTGCCAGCGGACAGGGTAGGCGGTACGAGCAGTACTTC. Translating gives CASGQGRRYEQYF.

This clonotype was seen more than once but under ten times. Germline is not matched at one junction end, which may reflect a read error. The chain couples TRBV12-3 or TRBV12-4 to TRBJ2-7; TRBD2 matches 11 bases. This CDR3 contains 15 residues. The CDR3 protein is CANSSRLAGRYEQYF. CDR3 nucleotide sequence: TGTGCCAACAGTTCTAGACTAGCGGGGAGATACGAGCAGTACTTC.

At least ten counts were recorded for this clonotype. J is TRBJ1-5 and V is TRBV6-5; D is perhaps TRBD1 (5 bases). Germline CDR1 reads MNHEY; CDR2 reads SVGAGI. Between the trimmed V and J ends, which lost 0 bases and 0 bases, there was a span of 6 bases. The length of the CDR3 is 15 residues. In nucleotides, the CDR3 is TGTGCCAGCAGTTACTCCGGGGGTAGCAATCAGCCCCAGCATTTT. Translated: CASSYSGGSNQPQHF.

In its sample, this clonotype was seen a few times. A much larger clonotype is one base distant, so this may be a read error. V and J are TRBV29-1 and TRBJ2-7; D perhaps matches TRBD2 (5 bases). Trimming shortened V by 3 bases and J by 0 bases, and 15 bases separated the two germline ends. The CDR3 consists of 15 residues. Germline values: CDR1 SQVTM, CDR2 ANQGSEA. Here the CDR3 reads CSVDRRKEGSYEQYF. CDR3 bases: TGCAGCGTTGATCGCAGGAAAGAGGGCTCCTACGAGCAGTACTTC.

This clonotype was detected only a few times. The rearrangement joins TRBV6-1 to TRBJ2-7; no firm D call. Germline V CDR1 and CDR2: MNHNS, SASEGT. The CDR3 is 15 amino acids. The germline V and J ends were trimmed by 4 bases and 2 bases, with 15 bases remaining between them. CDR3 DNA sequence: TGTGCCAGCAGTGGATATTTTAACCGCCCCTACGAGCAGTACTTC. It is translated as CASSGYFNRPYEQYF.

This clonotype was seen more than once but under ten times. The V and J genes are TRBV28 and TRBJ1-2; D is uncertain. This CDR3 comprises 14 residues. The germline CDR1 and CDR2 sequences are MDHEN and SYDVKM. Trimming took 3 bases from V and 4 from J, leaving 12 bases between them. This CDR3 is CASSLGTLSYGYTF. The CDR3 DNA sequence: TGTGCCAGCAGTTTGGGAACTCTGAGCTATGGCTACACCTTC.

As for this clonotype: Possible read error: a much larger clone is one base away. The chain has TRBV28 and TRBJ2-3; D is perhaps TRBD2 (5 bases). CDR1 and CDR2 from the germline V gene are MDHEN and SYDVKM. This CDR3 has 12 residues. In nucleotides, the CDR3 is TGTGCCGGCAGTTTAGGCGGGGATACGCAGTATTTT. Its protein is CAGSLGGDTQYF. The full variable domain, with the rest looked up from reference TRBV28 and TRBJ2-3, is DVKVTQSSRYLVKRTGEKVFLECVQDMDHENMFWYRQDPGLGLRLIYFSYDVKMKEKGDIPEGYSVSREKKERFSLILESASTNQTSMYLCAGSLGGDTQYFGPGTRLTVL.

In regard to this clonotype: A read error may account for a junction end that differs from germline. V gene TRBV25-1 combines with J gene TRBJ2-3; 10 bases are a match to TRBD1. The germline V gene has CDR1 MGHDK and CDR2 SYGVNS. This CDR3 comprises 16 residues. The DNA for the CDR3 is TGTGCCAGCAGTGCCGGGACAGGGGAAGGCACAGATGCGCAGTATTTT. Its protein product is CASSAGTGEGTDAQYF. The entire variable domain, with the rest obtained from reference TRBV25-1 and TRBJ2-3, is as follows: EADIYQTPRYLVIGTGKKITLECSQTMGHDKMYWYQQDPGMELHLIHYSYGVNSTEKGDLSSESTVSRIRTEHFPLTLESARPSHTSQYLCASSAGTGEGTDAQYFGPGTRLTVL.

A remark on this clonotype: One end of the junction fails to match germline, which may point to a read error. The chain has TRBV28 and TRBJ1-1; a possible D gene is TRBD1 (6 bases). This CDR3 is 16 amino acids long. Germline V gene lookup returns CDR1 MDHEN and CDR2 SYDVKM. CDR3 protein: CVSSSDTEGVGTEAFF. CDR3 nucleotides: TGTGTCAGCAGTTCGGACACTGAGGGGGTTGGCACTGAAGCTTTCTTT.

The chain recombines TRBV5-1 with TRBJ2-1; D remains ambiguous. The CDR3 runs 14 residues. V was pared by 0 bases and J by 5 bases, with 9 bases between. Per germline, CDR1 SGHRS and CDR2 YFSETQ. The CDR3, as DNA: TGCGCCAGCAGCTTGGCCGTACAGAACAATGAGCAGTTCTTC. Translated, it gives CASSLAVQNNEQFF.

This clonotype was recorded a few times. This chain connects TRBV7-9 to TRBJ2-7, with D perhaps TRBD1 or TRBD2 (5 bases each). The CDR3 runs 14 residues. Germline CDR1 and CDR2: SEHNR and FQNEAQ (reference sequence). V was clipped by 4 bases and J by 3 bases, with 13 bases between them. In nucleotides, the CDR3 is TGTGCCAGCAGCTGGGACGGCGGAAACTACGAGCAGTACTTC. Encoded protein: CASSWDGGNYEQYF.

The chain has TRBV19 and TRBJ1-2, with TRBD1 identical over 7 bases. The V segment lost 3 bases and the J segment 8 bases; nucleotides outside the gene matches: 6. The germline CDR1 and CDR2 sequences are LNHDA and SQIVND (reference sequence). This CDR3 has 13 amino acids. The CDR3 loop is CASSIDREKGYTF. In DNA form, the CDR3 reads TGTGCCAGTAGTATCGACAGGGAGAAGGGCTACACCTTC.

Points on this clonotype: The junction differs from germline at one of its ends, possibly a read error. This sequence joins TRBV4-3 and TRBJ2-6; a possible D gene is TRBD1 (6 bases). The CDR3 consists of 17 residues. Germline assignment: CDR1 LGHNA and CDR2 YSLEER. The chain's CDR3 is CTSSQAGTHSGANVLTF. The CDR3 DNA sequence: TGCACCAGCAGCCAAGCTGGGACACACTCTGGGGCCAACGTCCTGACTTTC.

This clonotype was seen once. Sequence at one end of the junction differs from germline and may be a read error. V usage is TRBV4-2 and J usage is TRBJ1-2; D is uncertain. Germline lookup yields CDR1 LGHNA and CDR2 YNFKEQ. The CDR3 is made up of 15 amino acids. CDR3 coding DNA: TGTGCCAGCAGCCAAGATACCGGGGTAAACCATGGCCACACCTTC. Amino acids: CASSQDTGVNHGHTF.

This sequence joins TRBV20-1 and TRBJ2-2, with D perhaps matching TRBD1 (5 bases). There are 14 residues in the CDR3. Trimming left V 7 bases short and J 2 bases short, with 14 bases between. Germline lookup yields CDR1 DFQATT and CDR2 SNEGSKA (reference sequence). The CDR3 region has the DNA TGCAGTGGGAAAAACTGGGGCAACACCGGGGAGCTGTTTTTT. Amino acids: CSGKNWGNTGELFF.

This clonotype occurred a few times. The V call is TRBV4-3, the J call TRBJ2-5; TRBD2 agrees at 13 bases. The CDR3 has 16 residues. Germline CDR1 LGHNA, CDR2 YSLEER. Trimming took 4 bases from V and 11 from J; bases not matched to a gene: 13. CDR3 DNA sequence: TGCGCCAGCAGCCGCGGACTAGCGGGGGCAGGCGGGGAGCAGTACTTC. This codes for CASSRGLAGAGGEQYF.